These 12 T cell receptor beta chains share one sample of origin, sequenced in a study of blood T cell repertoires in COVID-19. Here immunoSEQ multiplex PCR was the method, and the copy in TCRdb shows in-frame clones only, minus some. This sample has about 160,000 clones, with about four fifths found just once. Sequenced: peripheral blood. The receptors were sampled from an elderly woman with active or convalescent COVID-19.

Only one count was recorded for this clone. The chain is built from TRBV10-3 and TRBJ2-2, with D uncertain. Germline values: CDR1 ENHRY, CDR2 SYGVKD. The CDR3 consists of 13 residues. V shed 6 bases and J shed 4 bases, with 9 bases lying between them. CDR3 amino acids: CAIRRVPTGELFF. In DNA, the CDR3 is TGTGCCATCAGGCGAGTCCCCACCGGGGAGCTGTTTTTT.

This rearrangement joins TRBV7-8 to TRBJ2-7; TRBD2 aligns across 14 bases. Germline-derived CDR1 and CDR2 are SGHVS and FQNEAQ. V shed 5 bases, J shed 6 bases, and the junction held 15 bases outside the gene matches. The CDR3 contains 18 residues. The CDR3: CASSANTGTSGRSLEQYF. DNA for the CDR3: TGTGCCAGCAGCGCTAATACCGGGACTAGCGGGAGAAGTCTCGAGCAGTACTTC.

J is TRBJ1-4 and V is TRBV11-2, with 11 bases lining up with TRBD1. The CDR3 covers 15 residues. Trimming removed 5 bases from V and 10 bases from J; junction bases left unmatched: 9. Germline CDR1 is SGHAT and CDR2 is FQNNGV. CDR3 coding DNA: TGTGCCAGCAGCGGGACCGGGACAGGGGGGGGAAAACTGTTTTTT. It yields the protein CASSGTGTGGGKLFF. Using reference TRBV11-2 and TRBJ1-4 for the parts outside the CDR3, the full variable domain is EAGVAQSPRYKIIEKRQSVAFWCNPISGHATLYWYQQILGQGPKLLIQFQNNGVVDDSQLPKDRFSAERLKGVDSTLKIQPAKLEDSAVYLCASSGTGTGGGKLFFGSGTQLSVL.

The CDR3 loop reads CASSWDRAYTGELFF. CDR3 coding DNA: TGTGCCAGCTCATGGGACAGGGCCTACACCGGGGAGCTGTTTTTT. The chain carries TRBV18 and TRBJ2-2; 9 positions agree with TRBD1. V lost 5 bases, J lost 3 bases, and 4 bases stayed unmatched. From germline, CDR1 is KGHSH and CDR2 LQKENI. The CDR3 spans 15 residues.

This clone has more than one count but fewer than ten. The rearrangement joins TRBV3-1 (or the pseudogene TRBV3-2) to TRBJ1-6, with TRBD1 as a possible D gene (5 bases). The CDR3 sequence is 13 residues long. Germline CDR1 and CDR2: LGHDT and YNNKEL (reference sequence). Trimming shortened V by 2 bases and J by 7 bases, and 6 bases separated the two germline ends. Written as DNA, the CDR3 is TGTGCCAGCAGCCAAACAGGAAATTCACCCCTCCACTTT. This translates into CASSQTGNSPLHF.

The chain uses TRBV3-1 (or the pseudogene TRBV3-2) and TRBJ2-3; D call uncertain. Germline CDR1 reads LGHDT; CDR2 reads YNNKEL (reference sequence). The CDR3 length is 12 residues. V was shortened by 5 bases and J by 9 bases, with 12 bases between the two germline ends. CDR3 coding DNA: TGTGCCAGCAGCGGGTACCCAGGCACGCAGTATTTT. Protein product: CASSGYPGTQYF.

The chain combines TRBV2 with TRBJ1-5; 7 bases match TRBD1. Trimming cost V 8 bases and J 3 bases; bases outside gene matches: 4. CDR3 length: 13 residues. CDR1 and CDR2 from the germline V gene are SNHLY and FYNNEI. DNA for the CDR3: TGTGCCAGCTCAGGGGGATCCAATCAGCCCCAGCATTTT. Amino acid sequence: CASSGGSNQPQHF.

For this clone: The sample has other DNA sequences that encode this CDR3 too. The chain combines TRBV5-1 with TRBJ2-7; no reliable D call. The germline V and J ends were trimmed by 0 bases and 1 base, with 5 bases remaining between them. CDR3 size: 13 residues. Looked up from germline, CDR1 is SGHRS and CDR2 is YFSETQ. The CDR3 DNA is TGCGCCAGCAGCTTGGATCGGTCCTACGAGCAGTACTTC. Translation gives CASSLDRSYEQYF.

The chain is built from TRBV2 and TRBJ2-1; D unresolved. From germline, CDR1 is SNHLY and CDR2 FYNNEI. Trimming stripped 2 bases from V and 3 bases from J, with 11 bases between. The CDR3 runs 15 residues. The CDR3 loop is CASSEFGFNYNEQFF. The DNA of the CDR3 is TGTGCCAGCAGTGAATTTGGCTTCAACTACAATGAGCAGTTCTTC.

The chain employs TRBV2 and TRBJ2-5; no firm D call. The CDR3 consists of 14 residues. The V end lost 6 bases, the J end lost 4 bases, and 15 bases lay between the germline ends. Germline V lookup: CDR1 SNHLY, CDR2 FYNNEI. As DNA, the CDR3 is TGTGCCAGCAGCGGCCGGGTTAGTCGAGAGACCCAGTACTTC. The encoded protein is CASSGRVSRETQYF.

The rearrangement joins TRBV10-3 to TRBJ1-1, with 9 bases that match TRBD1. The CDR3 is 14 amino acids. The germline CDR1 and CDR2 sequences are ENHRY and SYGVKD. V was pared by 6 bases and J by 5 bases, with 7 bases of the junction left unmatched. CDR3 DNA: TGTGCCATCAGCCCACAGGGGGCGGGTACTGAAGCTTTCTTT. It specifies CAISPQGAGTEAFF.

The V gene is TRBV2, the J gene TRBJ2-1; TRBD2 is a possible D gene (7 bases). The CDR3 extends over 16 amino acids. The V gene lost 5 bases and the J gene lost 6 bases, with 20 bases spanning the gap. CDR1 and CDR2 (germline): SNHLY, FYNNEI. CDR3 in amino acids: CASSIRGREFANEQFF. In DNA form, the CDR3 reads TGTGCCAGCAGTATACGGGGGCGGGAGTTCGCCAATGAGCAGTTCTTC.